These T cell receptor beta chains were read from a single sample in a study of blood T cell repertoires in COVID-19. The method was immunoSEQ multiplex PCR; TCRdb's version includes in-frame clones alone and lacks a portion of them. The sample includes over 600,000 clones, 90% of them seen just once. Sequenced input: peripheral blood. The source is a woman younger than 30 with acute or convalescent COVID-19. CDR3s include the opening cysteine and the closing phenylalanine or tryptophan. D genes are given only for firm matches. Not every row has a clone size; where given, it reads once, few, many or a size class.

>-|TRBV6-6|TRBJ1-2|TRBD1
CASTATGNGYTF
TGTGCCAGCACCGCGACAGGGAATGGCTACACCTTC
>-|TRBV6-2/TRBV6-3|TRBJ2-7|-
CASSYSEPGSYEQYF
TGTGCCAGCAGTTACTCGGAGCCGGGGTCCTACGAGCAGTACTTC
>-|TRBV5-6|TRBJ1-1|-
CASNLRRTANTEAFF
TGTGCCAGCAATCTGAGGAGGACAGCGAACACTGAAGCTTTCTTT
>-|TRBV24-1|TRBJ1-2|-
CATSDRGVGGYTF
TGTGCCACCAGTGATCGGGGTGTTGGCGGCTACACCTTC
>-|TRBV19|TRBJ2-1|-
CASSITPRQGLRRSSYNEQFF
TGTGCCAGTAGTATAACCCCCCGCCAGGGACTCCGACGAAGCTCCTACAATGAGCAGTTCTTC
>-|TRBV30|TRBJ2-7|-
CAWSPPGTYEQYF
TGTGCCTGGAGTCCCCCAGGTACCTACGAGCAGTACTTC
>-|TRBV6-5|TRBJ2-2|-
CASSPSAFTGELFF
TGTGCCAGCAGCCCCAGCGCATTTACCGGGGAGCTGTTTTTT
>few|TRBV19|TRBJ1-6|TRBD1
CASSIATGVNSPLHF
TGTGCCAGTAGTATAGCTACAGGGGTAAATTCACCCCTCCACTTT
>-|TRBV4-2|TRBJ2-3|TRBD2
CASSQETSGGTTDTQYF
TGTGCCAGCAGCCAGGAGACTAGCGGGGGAACTACAGATACGCAGTATTTT
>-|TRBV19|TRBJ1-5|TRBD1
CASSIPRTGSNQPQHF
TGTGCCAGTAGTATACCCCGGACAGGGAGCAATCAGCCCCAGCATTTT
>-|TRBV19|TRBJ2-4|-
CASSMVTGEVKNIQYF
TGTGCCAGTAGTATGGTTACAGGGGAGGTCAAAAACATTCAGTACTTC
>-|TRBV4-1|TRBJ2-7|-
CASSQADWNPDEQYF
TGCGCCAGCAGCCAGGCCGACTGGAATCCCGACGAGCAGTACTTC
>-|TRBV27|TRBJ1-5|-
CASSLSGRAQPQHF
TGTGCCAGCAGTTTATCTGGGAGGGCTCAGCCCCAGCATTTT
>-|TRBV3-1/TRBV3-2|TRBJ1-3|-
CASSQERSIGQPSDSSGNTIYF
TGTGCCAGCAGCCAAGAAAGGAGTATAGGACAGCCGTCCGATAGCTCTGGAAACACCATATATTTT
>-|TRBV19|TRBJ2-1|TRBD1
CASSADRGLGIAWIVCYAYNEQFF
TGTGCCAGTAGTGCCGACAGGGGACTGGGTATCGCTTGGATTGTGTGTTATGCCTACAATGAGCAGTTCTTC
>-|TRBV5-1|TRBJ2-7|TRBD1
CASSHTGGEQYF
TGCGCCAGCAGCCATACAGGGGGCGAGCAGTACTTC
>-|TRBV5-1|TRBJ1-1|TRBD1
CASSLGQGMNTEAFF
TGCGCCAGCAGCTTGGGACAGGGGATGAACACTGAAGCTTTCTTT
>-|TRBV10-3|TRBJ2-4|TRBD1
CAISPKTGEDLSLAKNIQYF
TGTGCCATCAGCCCAAAGACAGGGGAGGACCTCTCTCTAGCCAAAAACATTCAGTACTTC
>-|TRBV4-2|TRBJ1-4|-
CASSQDQGSEKLFF
TGTGCCAGCAGCCAAGATCAGGGCTCCGAAAAACTGTTTTTT
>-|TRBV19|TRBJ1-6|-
CASSPWTAPNSPLHF
TGTGCCAGTAGTCCGTGGACAGCCCCGAATTCACCCCTCCACTTT
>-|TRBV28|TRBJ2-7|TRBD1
CASSRKPGQGFEQYF
TGTGCCAGCAGTCGCAAACCGGGACAGGGGTTCGAGCAGTACTTC
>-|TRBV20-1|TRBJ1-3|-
CSASSPGSPGNTIYF
TGCAGTGCTAGTAGCCCAGGCAGCCCTGGAAACACCATATATTTT
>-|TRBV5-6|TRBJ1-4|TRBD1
CASSRQGALSRGKLFF
TGTGCCAGCAGCCGCCAGGGGGCATTGAGCCGAGGAAAACTGTTTTTT
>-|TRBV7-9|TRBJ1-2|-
CASSPPSQGLYGYTF
TGTGCCAGCAGCCCGCCGTCACAGGGTTTATATGGCTACACCTTC
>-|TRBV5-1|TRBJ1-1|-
CASSQLRGQLNTEAFF
TGCGCCAGCAGCCAACTAAGGGGACAATTGAACACTGAAGCTTTCTTT
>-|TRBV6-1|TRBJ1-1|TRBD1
CASSDMGTGPTEAFF
TGTGCCAGCAGTGATATGGGGACAGGGCCCACTGAAGCTTTCTTT
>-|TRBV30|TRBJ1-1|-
CAWAAPMGLKAEAFF
TGTGCCTGGGCGGCACCCATGGGTCTTAAGGCTGAAGCTTTCTTT
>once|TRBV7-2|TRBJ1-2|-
CASSLIQSYTF
TGTGCCAGCAGCTTAATTCAGTCCTACACCTTC
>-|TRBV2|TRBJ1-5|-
CASSDQGGDQPQHF
TGTGCCAGCAGTGATCAGGGTGGGGATCAGCCCCAGCATTTT